One sample yielded the 13 T cell receptor beta chains listed below, sequenced in a study of shared clonotypes between healthy human individuals. The data were produced by immunoSEQ multiplex PCR, yet TCRdb's version contains in-frame clones alone and is incomplete. The sample shows about 2 million clones, roughly 94% of them seen only once. The sample consisted of naive CD4+ T cells sorted from blood. The subset is: CD45RA+ positively selected. The origin of the receptors is a man younger than 30 in good health.

The chain has TRBV6-1 and TRBJ2-2, with 14 bases fitting TRBD2. This CDR3 has 15 residues. With 9 bases clipped from V and 8 bases from J, the junction kept 8 bases outside the gene matches. CDR1 and CDR2 from the germline V gene are MNHNS and SASEGT. The CDR3 region is CARDGTSGRGGELFF. CDR3 nucleotide sequence: TGTGCCAGGGACGGGACTAGCGGGAGAGGTGGGGAGCTGTTTTTT.

The chain links TRBV5-4 to TRBJ2-5; D tentatively reads TRBD1 or TRBD2 (5 bases each). In germline, CDR1 is SGHNT, CDR2 YYREEE (reference sequence). The CDR3 length is 13 residues. V lost 0 bases, J lost 7 bases, and 10 bases lay in between. The CDR3 coding sequence is TGTGCCAGCAGCTTGGTCGGGACGGGGACCCAGTACTTC. Its translation is CASSLVGTGTQYF.

The chain is built from TRBV30 and TRBJ2-3; D gene unclear. Trimming left V 5 bases short and J 0 bases short, with 9 bases between. Germline V gene data show CDR1 as GTSNPN and CDR2 as SVGIG (reference sequence). The CDR3 runs 13 residues. CDR3 nucleotide sequence: TGTGCCTGGGCAAAAGGGAGCACAGATACGCAGTATTTT. This translates into CAWAKGSTDTQYF. The full variable domain, its missing parts supplied by reference TRBV30 and TRBJ2-3, is SQTIHQWPATLVQPVGSPLSLECTVEGTSNPNLYWYRQAAGRGLQLLFYSVGIGQISSEVPQNLSASRPQDRQFILSSKKLLLSDSGFYLCAWAKGSTDTQYFGPGTRLTVL.

Comments on this clone: The same CDR3 arises from other DNA sequences in this sample as well. V gene TRBV30 combines with J gene TRBJ2-7; D gene unclear. Germline CDR1 reads GTSNPN; CDR2 reads SVGIG (reference sequence). V dropped 0 bases and J dropped 0 bases, with 9 bases sitting between them. The CDR3 totals 14 residues. The CDR3 loop is CAWSVRGGSYEQYF. The DNA for the CDR3 is TGTGCCTGGAGTGTACGAGGCGGCTCCTACGAGCAGTACTTC.

The V gene is TRBV5-5, the J gene TRBJ1-3; D gene uncertain. The CDR3 totals 14 residues. Trimming removed 0 bases from V and 0 bases from J, with 4 bases in between. CDR1 SGHKS and CDR2 YYEKEE come from the germline V gene (reference sequence). The CDR3 is CASSLAHSGNTIYF. The CDR3 nucleotides are TGTGCCAGCAGCTTGGCCCACTCTGGAAACACCATATATTTT.

This rearrangement joins TRBV5-1 to TRBJ2-5, with D unresolved. CDR3 length: 13 amino acids. Germline CDR1 is SGHRS and CDR2 is YFSETQ. Trimming took off 9 bases at V and 4 bases at J, with 16 bases between the two ends. The CDR3 spells CATAEYHTETQYF. In DNA, the CDR3 is TGCGCCACCGCAGAATACCATACAGAGACCCAGTACTTC.

About this clone: The sample carries other DNA sequences with the same CDR3. The chain employs TRBV28 and TRBJ1-2; D is unclear. The V gene lost 1 base and the J gene lost 2 bases, with 5 bases spanning the gap. CDR3 length: 13 amino acids. From germline, CDR1 is MDHEN and CDR2 SYDVKM. The CDR3 protein is CASSLSRNYGYTF. The CDR3 DNA sequence: TGTGCCAGCAGTTTATCAAGAAACTATGGCTACACCTTC.

This chain uses TRBV25-1 with TRBJ2-7; maybe TRBD2 (5 bases). Looked up from germline, CDR1 is MGHDK and CDR2 is SYGVNS. Trimming took off 10 bases at V and 1 base at J, with 17 bases between the two ends. CDR3 length: 14 residues. The DNA of the CDR3 is TGTGCCACCAATAGAGGAGGCAGTTCCTACGAGCAGTACTTC. It specifies CATNRGGSSYEQYF.

Here the CDR3 reads CASSPGASGGLTDTQYF. Written as DNA, the CDR3 is TGTGCCAGCAGCCCGGGGGCTAGCGGGGGCCTCACAGATACGCAGTATTTT. The chain employs TRBV13 and TRBJ2-3, with 10 positions matching TRBD2. The CDR3 has 17 residues. Germline assignment: CDR1 PRHDT and CDR2 FYEKMQ (reference sequence). J was trimmed by 2 bases and V by 5 bases; bases with no gene match: 10. Combining the CDR3 with reference TRBV13 and TRBJ2-3 gives the whole variable domain AAGVIQSPRHLIKEKRETATLKCYPIPRHDTVYWYQQGPGQDPQFLISFYEKMQSDKGSIPDRFSAQQFSDYHSELNMSSLELGDSALYFCASSPGASGGLTDTQYFGPGTRLTVL.

The chain combines TRBV30 with TRBJ2-2, with 13 bases matching TRBD2. The CDR3 totals 15 residues. Germline CDR1 reads GTSNPN; CDR2 reads SVGIG (reference sequence). The V and J ends lost 2 bases and 6 bases, in that order; junction bases with no gene match: 3. As DNA, the CDR3 is TGTGCCTGGAGTCCGGGACTAGCGGGGCCCGGGGAGCTGTTTTTT. This sequence encodes CAWSPGLAGPGELFF.

The CDR3 region has the DNA TGTGCCAGCATCGACGGTGGAGAGCAGTACTTC. It encodes CASIDGGEQYF. The J gene is TRBJ2-7, the V gene TRBV6-1; D not certain. Looked up from germline, CDR1 is MNHNS and CDR2 is SASEGT. CDR3 length: 11 residues. Trimming pared 7 bases from V and 7 bases from J, leaving 11 bases between.

The chain combines TRBV19 with TRBJ2-2; unclear D gene. This CDR3 spans 14 amino acids. Trimming left V 3 bases short and J 7 bases short, with 12 bases between. CDR1 and CDR2 (germline): LNHDA, SQIVND (reference sequence). CDR3 region: CASSIALTNGELFF. As DNA, the CDR3 is TGTGCCAGTAGTATTGCCTTAACTAACGGGGAGCTGTTTTTT.

This rearrangement joins TRBV30 to TRBJ2-1; 8 bases map to TRBD1. Germline loops: CDR1 GTSNPN, CDR2 SVGIG (reference sequence). Trimming removed 3 bases from V and 3 bases from J; junction bases left unmatched: 4. The CDR3 has 14 amino acids. The CDR3 loop is CAWRKTGVYNEQFF. CDR3 sequence (DNA): TGTGCCTGGAGAAAGACAGGGGTCTACAATGAGCAGTTCTTC.